One and the same sample provided the 15 T cell receptor beta chains below, sequenced in a study of T cell responses to AZD1222 COVID-19 vaccine. Clones were read by immunoSEQ multiplex PCR, and TCRdb kept only the in-frame ones, dropping some. The sample lists roughly 110,000 clones; about 90% were seen once. Source: peripheral blood, taken 28 days after the second AZD1222 dose. These TCRs come from an adult who received the AZD1222 COVID-19 vaccine.

The V call is TRBV3-1 (or the pseudogene TRBV3-2), the J call TRBJ2-1; 9 positions agree with TRBD2. Unmatched junction bases numbered 14, after V lost 0 bases and J lost 8 bases. There are 18 residues in the CDR3. From germline, CDR1 is LGHDT and CDR2 YNNKEL (reference sequence). CDR3 residues: CASSQDSIAGLASDEQFF. In DNA, the CDR3 is TGTGCCAGCAGCCAAGATTCAATCGCGGGACTAGCCAGCGATGAGCAGTTCTTC.

V and J are TRBV29-1 and TRBJ1-2; D is unclear. V lost 4 bases and J 11 bases, leaving 17 bases between the germline ends. The V gene's germline CDR1 is SQVTM and CDR2 ANQGSEA. There are 12 residues in the CDR3. DNA for the CDR3: TGCAGCGTTGCCCAAAAGTCCGGGTGGTACACCTTC. This gives the protein CSVAQKSGWYTF.

This chain connects TRBV6-5 to TRBJ1-2; D remains ambiguous. This CDR3 has 14 residues. The germline V and J ends were trimmed by 4 bases and 2 bases, with 11 bases remaining between them. Germline V lookup: CDR1 MNHEY, CDR2 SVGAGI. The CDR3 region has the DNA TGTGCCAGCAGTTTAGGCAGTAGGAACTATGGCTACACCTTC. This gives the protein CASSLGSRNYGYTF.

This clone was seen a few times. The chain recombines TRBV5-4 with TRBJ2-7, with D perhaps matching TRBD1 (6 bases). Germline-derived CDR1 and CDR2 are SGHNT and YYREEE (reference sequence). The CDR3 consists of 15 residues. The V end was cut by 1 base, the J end by 2 bases, with 13 bases between. For the CDR3, the DNA is TGTGCCAGCAGCTTGCAGGGGACGTTTGCCTACGAGCAGTACTTC. Its translation is CASSLQGTFAYEQYF.

This clone has a handful of counts. The V and J genes are TRBV27 and TRBJ2-7; 7 bases map to TRBD1. Germline V gene lookup returns CDR1 MNHEY and CDR2 SMNVEV (reference sequence). The CDR3 consists of 13 residues. The J segment lost 4 bases and the V segment lost 7 bases, leaving 7 bases of the junction unmatched. CDR3 amino acids: CASTARQGYEQYF. Written as DNA, the CDR3 is TGTGCCAGCACCGCGAGACAGGGATACGAGCAGTACTTC.

The chain uses TRBV5-4 and TRBJ2-7; 9 nucleotides line up with TRBD1. The germline V gene encodes CDR1 SGHNT and CDR2 YYREEE (reference sequence). CDR3 length equals 15 residues. Unmatched junction bases numbered 4, after V lost 3 bases and J lost 0 bases. In DNA form, the CDR3 reads TGTGCCAGCAGCTCCGAGGGACAGGGCTCCTACGAGCAGTACTTC. It codes for CASSSEGQGSYEQYF.

J is TRBJ2-5 and V is TRBV9; D might be TRBD2 (5 bases). CDR1 is SGDLS and CDR2 is YYNGEE in the germline V gene. This CDR3 region has 14 residues. With 5 bases removed from V and 4 bases from J, the gap between germline ends came to 15 bases. The CDR3 here is CASSGGGGGETQYF. The DNA for the CDR3 is TGTGCCAGCAGTGGAGGAGGAGGAGGAGAGACCCAGTACTTC.

The J gene is TRBJ2-4, the V gene TRBV2; D may be TRBD1 (6 bases). The CDR3 sequence is 14 residues long. Germline values: CDR1 SNHLY, CDR2 FYNNEI. Trimming stripped 1 base from V and 9 bases from J, with 13 bases between. The CDR3: CASSEGQAPSIQYF. CDR3 DNA sequence: TGTGCCAGCAGTGAAGGACAGGCGCCAAGCATTCAGTACTTC.

This chain joins TRBV6-2 or TRBV6-3 and TRBJ1-1; 9 bases agree with TRBD1. CDR1 and CDR2 (germline): MNHEY, SVGEGT. The trim removed 2 bases at V and 4 bases at J, leaving 8 bases unmatched. The CDR3 runs 16 residues. As DNA, the CDR3 is TGTGCCAGCAGTTACACGGACAGGGGTGGAGGCACTGAAGCTTTCTTT. Its protein is CASSYTDRGGGTEAFF.

This chain links TRBV6-5 with TRBJ2-2, with D perhaps matching TRBD1 (6 bases). The CDR3 is 13 residues long. The V end lost 7 bases, the J end lost 0 bases, and 6 bases lay between the germline ends. Germline-derived CDR1 and CDR2 are MNHEY and SVGAGI. CDR3 residues: CASNRANTGELFF. The CDR3 nucleotides read TGTGCCAGCAACAGGGCGAACACCGGGGAGCTGTTTTTT.

This clone showed up just a few times. This chain connects TRBV4-1 to TRBJ1-5; D is unresolved. Trimming left V 0 bases short and J 1 base short, with 7 bases between. Germline CDR1 is MGHRA and CDR2 is YSYEKL. CDR3 length equals 15 residues. The CDR3 DNA reads as TGCGCCAGCAGCCAAGAGGTAGGGAGCAATCAGCCCCAGCATTTT. It encodes CASSQEVGSNQPQHF.

V and J are TRBV9 and TRBJ2-3, with 10 bases matching TRBD1. The germline V gene has CDR1 SGDLS and CDR2 YYNGEE. This CDR3 has 15 residues. With 6 bases clipped from V and 3 bases from J, the junction kept 7 bases outside the gene matches. The CDR3 sequence is CASNRPGQGTDTQYF. The CDR3 region has the DNA TGTGCCAGCAATCGTCCGGGACAGGGGACAGATACGCAGTATTTT.

The V and J genes are TRBV10-3 and TRBJ2-3; D not certain. V was pared by 2 bases and J by 4 bases, with 10 bases between. Germline CDR1 and CDR2: ENHRY and SYGVKD. The CDR3 sequence is 14 residues long. The CDR3 spells CAISEGRASDTQYF. Written as DNA, the CDR3 is TGTGCCATCAGTGAGGGAAGGGCCTCAGATACGCAGTATTTT.

The V call is TRBV27, the J call TRBJ1-6, with a weak D call TRBD1 (5 bases). The germline V gene has CDR1 MNHEY and CDR2 SMNVEV (reference sequence). V was clipped by 0 bases and J by 9 bases, with 15 bases between them. CDR3 length: 16 amino acids. The CDR3 here is CASSLSYPGMASPLHF. In DNA form, the CDR3 reads TGTGCCAGCAGTTTATCTTATCCAGGGATGGCTTCACCCCTCCACTTT.

Concerning this clone: A junction boundary mismatches the germline segment, possibly from a read error. The chain employs TRBV11-3 and TRBJ2-1; 9 bases line up with TRBD1. The germline V gene has CDR1 SGHNT and CDR2 YENEEA. The CDR3 spans 13 residues. The chain's CDR3 is CASGTGIAGERFF. The CDR3 nucleotides read TGTGCCAGCGGGACAGGGATTGCCGGGGAGCGGTTCTTC. The full variable domain, rest sourced from reference TRBV11-3 and TRBJ2-1, is EAGVVQSPRYKIIEKKQPVAFWCNPISGHNTLYWYLQNLGQGPELLIRYENEEAVDDSQLPKDRFSAERLKGVDSTLKIQPAELGDSAVYLCASGTGIAGERFFGPGTRLTVL.